The 9 T cell receptor beta chains listed next were all sequenced from one sample in a study of cytomegalovirus exposure and HLA in healthy donors. Both 60 Vbeta primers and 13 Jbeta primers went into the PCR. TCRdb keeps only in-frame clones here, not all; method: immunoSEQ multiplex PCR. The table lists about 140,000 clones, approximately 73% of them singletons. Sequenced: PBMCs. The receptors derive from a human donor in good health.

The rearrangement uses TRBV7-6 and TRBJ2-7; no clear D gene. The V gene lost 0 bases and the J gene lost 6 bases, with 18 bases spanning the gap. This CDR3 comprises 16 residues. From germline, CDR1 is SGHVS and CDR2 FNYEAQ. This chain's CDR3 is CASSLAAATLSGEQYF. The CDR3 DNA reads as TGTGCCAGCAGCTTAGCGGCAGCGACCCTTTCGGGCGAGCAGTACTTC.

V usage is TRBV7-9 and J usage is TRBJ1-4; no clear D gene. This CDR3 spans 12 amino acids. Trimming stripped 11 bases from V and 8 bases from J, with 15 bases between. The V gene's germline CDR1 is SEHNR and CDR2 FQNEAQ (reference sequence). In nucleotides, the CDR3 is TGTGCCGCCAGGAAGGGAGTGGAAAAACTGTTTTTT. Translation gives CAARKGVEKLFF. Full variable domain (missing parts from reference TRBV7-9 and TRBJ1-4): DTGVSQNPRHKITKRGQNVTFRCDPISEHNRLYWYRQTLGQGPEFLTYFQNEAQLEKSRLLSDRFSAERPKGSFSTLEIQRTEQGDSAMYLCAARKGVEKLFFGSGTQLSVL.

The chain joins TRBV11-2 to TRBJ2-3; 9 nucleotides match TRBD2. The CDR3 loop spans 17 amino acids. Trimming took 1 base from V and 5 from J; bases not matched to a gene: 10. From germline, CDR1 is SGHAT and CDR2 FQNNGV. In nucleotides, the CDR3 is TGTGCCAGCAGCTTAGTTGGCGGGAGGGCCTGGATAGATACGCAGTATTTT. It codes for CASSLVGGRAWIDTQYF.

For the CDR3, the DNA is TGTGCCAGCAGCAAACCGAACGAGGACAGGTCGCACGAGCAGTACTTC. It yields the protein CASSKPNEDRSHEQYF. This chain links TRBV21-1 with TRBJ2-7; TRBD1, the table's D call, was not compared with the DNA. TRBV21-1 is a recognized pseudogene. The CDR3 spans 16 residues.

Remarks on this clone: Other DNA variants within this sample encode the same CDR3. This rearrangement joins TRBV27 to TRBJ1-1, with TRBD1 matching 9 bases. From germline, CDR1 is MNHEY and CDR2 SMNVEV (reference sequence). The trim removed 6 bases at V and 2 bases at J, leaving 4 bases unmatched. This CDR3 spans 14 amino acids. The CDR3 region has the DNA TGTGCCAGCAGCTTAACAGGGGGCAACACTGAAGCTTTCTTT. Its protein product is CASSLTGGNTEAFF.

The chain's CDR3 is CASSLEWLGGADTQYF. CDR3 DNA: TGCGCCAGCAGCTTGGAGTGGCTTGGGGGCGCAGATACGCAGTATTTT. The chain recombines TRBV5-1 with TRBJ2-3, with TRBD1 as a possible D gene (6 bases). V dropped 0 bases and J dropped 4 bases, with 15 bases sitting between them. Germline assignment: CDR1 SGHRS and CDR2 YFSETQ. The CDR3 contains 16 residues.

This clone has a single count. The rearrangement joins TRBV10-1 to TRBJ2-1; 10 bases map to TRBD2. Trimming removed 0 bases from V and 12 bases from J; junction bases left unmatched: 11. Germline V gene lookup returns CDR1 WNHNN and CDR2 SYGVQD (reference sequence). The CDR3 is 16 amino acids. CDR3: CASSESLGLAGEWQFF. The CDR3 nucleotides are TGCGCCAGCAGTGAGTCGTTAGGCCTAGCGGGAGAATGGCAGTTCTTC.

This clone showed up just once. The chain uses TRBV21-1 and TRBJ2-7; TRBD2 is the table's D call and was not checked against the DNA. TRBV21-1 is a listed pseudogene. This CDR3 comprises 15 residues. The CDR3 here is CASSKARRRGYEQYF. The DNA for the CDR3 is TGTGCCAGCAGCAAAGCGAGGCGGAGGGGCTACGAGCAGTACTTC.

The V gene is TRBV7-6, the J gene TRBJ2-2; 13 nucleotides agree with TRBD2. This CDR3 is 17 amino acids long. CDR1 is SGHVS, CDR2 FNYEAQ, per germline. With 5 bases clipped from V and 7 bases from J, the junction kept 10 bases outside the gene matches. CDR3 amino acids: CASSQSRTSGRGGELFF. The CDR3 coding sequence is TGTGCCAGCAGCCAATCCCGGACTAGCGGGAGAGGCGGGGAGCTGTTTTTT.